This TCR beta chain was sequenced during a study of shared T cell receptors in the human thymus. The CDR3 consists of 17 residues. V dropped 5 bases and J dropped 1; count of bases not matched to a gene: 10. Looked up from germline, CDR1 is LNHDA and CDR2 is SQIVND (reference sequence). Sequenced by immunoSEQ multiplex PCR; TCRdb stores in-frame clones only, minus some. The sample holds about 730,000 clones, 70% to 90% seen once. This sample also appeared in a second study, on human thymus T cells.

Source material: thymocytes. The genes are TRBV19 and TRBJ2-5; 10 bases align to TRBD2. The TCR comes from a girl under three years old with a congenital heart defect. The DNA of the CDR3 is TGTGCCAGTAGTGGAGGTAGGACTAGCGGAGTCCAAGAGACCCAGTACTTC. Translation: CASSGGRTSGVQETQYF.